This TCR beta chain was retrieved from a study of vaccination and CD4 T cells after COVID-19. Across the whole study: The stimulus for the cells was overlapping spike peptides derived from SARS-CoV-2, HCoV-NL63, HCoV-OC43 and HCoV-229E.

Oncomine TCR Beta short-read sequencing was applied to DNA from cultured CD4+ T cells. MiXCR was run by TCRdb on the PCR reads, yielding one entry per CDR3 protein. The profile shows tens of thousands of distinct CDR3 sequences, about 39% of them singletons. Trimming shortened V by 0 bases and J by 5 bases, and 11 bases separated the two germline ends. The CDR3 runs to 15 residues. Germline V gives CDR1 MNHEY, CDR2 SVGAGI. Turning to this clonotype: Its antigen remains unknown.

The treatment: approximately 9-day PBMC culture with coronavirus spike peptide pools or control peptides (ViraFEST assay). The genes are TRBV6-5 and TRBJ1-5, with D perhaps TRBD1 (5 bases). The TCR originated in a human donor who had recovered from COVID-19. Material for sequencing was CD4+ T cells from blood, cultured in vitro. CDR3 DNA sequence: TGTGCCAGCAGTTACTCTCAGGGTCCCTATCAGCCCCAGCATTTT. It yields the protein CASSYSQGPYQPQHF.